These T cell receptor beta chains were read from a single sample in a study of T cell responses to AZD1222 COVID-19 vaccine. This table comes from immunoSEQ multiplex PCR, and its TCRdb copy is limited to in-frame clones, with some not included. The repertoire has fewer than 150,000 clones, around four fifths of them found once; the top ten carry over 4%. This material consisted of peripheral blood, taken on day 0 of AZD1222 vaccination. The receptors derive from an adult in good health. CDR3s include the opening cysteine and the closing phenylalanine or tryptophan. The D gene is left open where the match is weak. Rows give clone size only sometimes, using once, few, many, or a class for an expanded clone.

DNA,CDR3,size,V,J,D
TGTGCCAGCAGCTTAGATGGGGTGAGGGGGAGACAAGGCTACACCTTC,CASSLDGVRGRQGYTF,NA,TRBV7-2,TRBJ1-2,NA
TGTGCCAGCAGCCAAGGACTGGGGAGCATGAACACTGAAGCTTTCTTT,CASSQGLGSMNTEAFF,NA,TRBV3-1/TRBV3-2,TRBJ1-1,NA
TGTGCCAGCAGTTCCGGGACAGAACCCTACGAGCAGTACTTC,CASSSGTEPYEQYF,NA,TRBV2,TRBJ2-7,TRBD1
TGTGCCAGCACTGCGGGAAATAGCAATCAGCCCCAGCATTTT,CASTAGNSNQPQHF,NA,TRBV28,TRBJ1-5,NA
TGTGCCAGCAGTCGCAGGGAGGGCGGCACTGAAGCTTTCTTT,CASSRREGGTEAFF,once,TRBV6-5,TRBJ1-1,NA
TGTGCCAGCCTTAAGGAATCGAACACTGAAGCTTTCTTT,CASLKESNTEAFF,NA,TRBV2,TRBJ1-1,NA
TGTGCCAGCAGTTACTCCGGGACTAATCCCTACGAGCAGTACTTC,CASSYSGTNPYEQYF,NA,TRBV6-5,TRBJ2-7,TRBD2
TGTGCCACCAGTGACCCGGGGACAGGGTCGTATGAGCAGTTCTTC,CATSDPGTGSYEQFF,NA,TRBV24-1,TRBJ2-1,TRBD1
TGCAGTGCTTCGACAGGGTACGAGCAGTACTTC,CSASTGYEQYF,once,TRBV20-1,TRBJ2-7,TRBD1
TGTGCCAGCAGTGTGGGGTTGGGTGGGGGGAAGGCAGATACGCAGTATTTT,CASSVGLGGGKADTQYF,NA,TRBV25-1,TRBJ2-3,NA
TGTGCCAGCAGTTTAAGTCTTCATGAGACCCAGTACTTC,CASSLSLHETQYF,once,TRBV28,TRBJ2-5,NA
TGTGCCAGCAGTTTAATGGGCTATGGCTACACCTTC,CASSLMGYGYTF,NA,TRBV28,TRBJ1-2,NA
TGTGCCAGTCGATTGCGGGGACAGGGGAACACTGAAGCTTTCTTT,CASRLRGQGNTEAFF,NA,TRBV19,TRBJ1-1,TRBD1
TGCGCCAGCAGTGAGTTTCGACAGGGGGGCTACGAGCAGTACTTC,CASSEFRQGGYEQYF,few,TRBV10-1,TRBJ2-7,TRBD1
TGTGCCAGCAGCCTCCCCCCGGACACTGAAGCTTTCTTT,CASSLPPDTEAFF,NA,TRBV5-6,TRBJ1-1,NA
TGTGCCAGCAGCGGACAGCTGAACACTGAAGCTTTCTTT,CASSGQLNTEAFF,NA,TRBV7-2,TRBJ1-1,NA
TGCGCCAGCAGCTTGTTGGGGGCCGGGGAACGCGCTGAAGCTTTCTTT,CASSLLGAGERAEAFF,NA,TRBV5-1,TRBJ1-1,NA
TGTGCCAGCAGTTTAGGAGGGTTCGGTCAGCCCCAGCATTTT,CASSLGGFGQPQHF,NA,TRBV28,TRBJ1-5,NA
TGCGCCAGCAGCTCTGGACAGCCAAACACTGAAGCTTTCTTT,CASSSGQPNTEAFF,NA,TRBV5-1,TRBJ1-1,NA
TGTGCCAGTAGTTTAGGACACAGCAATCAGCCCCAGCATTTT,CASSLGHSNQPQHF,NA,TRBV19,TRBJ1-5,NA
TGTGCCAGCAGTTACTCGAACGGAGGCTACACCTTC,CASSYSNGGYTF,NA,TRBV6-5,TRBJ1-2,NA
TGTGCCAGCAGTCTAAATTTTGGAGGCTACACCTTC,CASSLNFGGYTF,NA,TRBV12-3/TRBV12-4,TRBJ1-2,NA
TGCGCCAGCAGCAACCGACAGGGTTCGAACACTGAAGCTTTCTTT,CASSNRQGSNTEAFF,NA,TRBV5-1,TRBJ1-1,TRBD1
TGTGCCAGCAGTTGGACTAGTCTTACGCAGTATTTT,CASSWTSLTQYF,few,TRBV6-5,TRBJ2-3,TRBD2
TGTGCCAGCAGTTTAGGGGACACCTATGGCTACACCTTC,CASSLGDTYGYTF,few,TRBV12-3/TRBV12-4,TRBJ1-2,NA
TGTGCCAGCAGTTTGACAGGGGGAGGTGAAAAACTGTTTTTT,CASSLTGGGEKLFF,NA,TRBV27,TRBJ1-4,TRBD1
TGCGCCAGCAGCTTTCTTAGTGGCGGGGAGCTGTTTTTT,CASSFLSGGELFF,NA,TRBV5-1,TRBJ2-2,NA
TGTGCCAGCAGTTTAAGGACCGCCGCAACTAATGAAAAACTGTTTTTT,CASSLRTAATNEKLFF,NA,TRBV28,TRBJ1-4,NA
TGTGCCAGCAGACCCGGGACCATCAATCAGCCCCAGCATTTT,CASRPGTINQPQHF,NA,TRBV6-5,TRBJ1-5,NA
TGTGCCAGCAGTTTAACTAGGGCCGCGAACACTGAAGCTTTCTTT,CASSLTRAANTEAFF,NA,TRBV27,TRBJ1-1,NA
TGTGCCAGCAGGGGGGGACCGCACAATCAGCCCCAGCATTTT,CASRGGPHNQPQHF,NA,TRBV28,TRBJ1-5,NA